The 10 T cell receptor beta chains given below trace back to one sample, sequenced in a study of post-analysis software for immune sequencing data. Unique molecular identifiers tagged the TCR beta cDNA libraries. TCRdb analysed the PCR reads with MiXCR anew, one entry per CDR3 protein. The sample lists approximately 770,000 distinct CDR3 sequences, roughly 46% occurring once. Findings of the study overall: Included in a set of about five TRBV segments more frequent in patients than controls were TRBV5-6, TRBV5-1 and TRBV20-1.

No antigen has been assigned to these receptors. What was sequenced was blood. These receptors all stem from a girl between 10 and 17 years old with multiple sclerosis.

V is TRBV29-1 and J is TRBJ2-5; D remains ambiguous. CDR1 and CDR2 (germline): SQVTM, ANQGSEA. V lost 3 bases to trimming and J lost 5 bases, with 19 bases between them. The CDR3 has 15 residues. CDR3 nucleotide sequence: TGCAGCGTTGAGACTTCGGACGAGACAACGGAGACCCAGTACTTC. It yields the protein CSVETSDETTETQYF.

Here the CDR3 DNA reads TGTGCCAGCAGACCCGGCGGGACTAGCGGGAGGACGCGGGCCAAAAACATTCAGTACTTC. Residues: CASRPGGTSGRTRAKNIQYF. The chain employs TRBV7-2 and TRBJ2-4, with 15 bases lining up with TRBD2. Looked up from germline, CDR1 is SGHTA and CDR2 is FQGNSA. This CDR3 is built from 20 residues. The junction had 13 bases not matched to a gene; V was cut back by 6 bases and J by 1 base.

This clonotype has a handful of counts. This chain uses TRBV29-1 with TRBJ2-5; 8 bases agree with TRBD1. Germline-derived CDR1 and CDR2 are SQVTM and ANQGSEA. The CDR3 runs to 12 residues. The trim removed 3 bases at V and 5 bases at J, leaving 2 bases unmatched. The CDR3 region is CSVDRTGETQYF. The CDR3 bases are TGCAGCGTTGACAGGACAGGGGAGACCCAGTACTTC.

The chain is built from TRBV5-6 and TRBJ2-1, with 7 positions matching TRBD2. Germline V CDR1 and CDR2: SGHDT, YYEEEE. The CDR3 is 13 residues long. With 4 bases clipped from V and 7 bases from J, the junction kept 5 bases outside the gene matches. The CDR3 bases are TGTGCCAGCAGCAAGGGACTACTAAATGAGCAGTTCTTC. This encodes CASSKGLLNEQFF.

This clonotype has just one count. The V call is TRBV20-1, the J call TRBJ2-5; 11 nucleotides line up with TRBD2. Germline V gene sequence: CDR1 DFQATT, CDR2 SNEGSKA (reference sequence). V trimming: 4 bases; J trimming: 7 bases; junction bases outside the gene matches: 11. This CDR3 has 15 amino acids. The CDR3 DNA sequence: TGCAGTGCTACCCGGGGACTAGCGGCCCCCCGGACCCAGTACTTC. It yields the protein CSATRGLAAPRTQYF.

This clonotype came up a few times. The chain has TRBV20-1 and TRBJ2-7, with unresolved D. The CDR3 has 14 residues. The V gene lost 0 bases and the J gene lost 0 bases, with 9 bases spanning the gap. Germline V gene lookup returns CDR1 DFQATT and CDR2 SNEGSKA (reference sequence). CDR3 residues: CSARDKQSSYEQYF. In nucleotides, the CDR3 is TGCAGTGCTAGAGATAAGCAGAGCTCCTACGAGCAGTACTTC.

A few counts support this clonotype. This rearrangement joins TRBV5-1 to TRBJ2-1, with 8 nucleotides matching TRBD2. The V segment lost 1 base and the J segment 11 bases; nucleotides outside the gene matches: 5. The CDR3 runs 13 residues. Looked up from germline, CDR1 is SGHRS and CDR2 is YFSETQ. The CDR3 region has the DNA TGCGCCAGCAGCTTGTCCAAGCGGGAGAAGCAGTTCTTC. Residues: CASSLSKREKQFF.

The count of this clonotype is one. This rearrangement joins TRBV12-3 or TRBV12-4 to TRBJ2-1; 8 positions match TRBD2. The trim removed 3 bases at V and 5 bases at J, leaving 6 bases unmatched. CDR3 size: 15 residues. CDR3 sequence: CASSFVSGSHNEQFF. CDR3 coding DNA: TGTGCCAGCAGTTTCGTGAGCGGGAGTCACAATGAGCAGTTCTTC.

CDR3: CASSLTDGYGYTF. The CDR3 nucleotides read TGTGCCAGCAGCCTTACGGACGGGTATGGCTACACCTTC. The J gene is TRBJ1-2, the V gene TRBV6-6; no clear D. Trimming shortened V by 6 bases and J by 5 bases, and 13 bases separated the two germline ends. The CDR3 runs to 13 residues. Germline assignment: CDR1 MNHNY and CDR2 SVGAGI (reference sequence).

The chain combines TRBV21-1 with TRBJ1-2. TRBV21-1 is termed a pseudogene. The CDR3 is 19 residues long. The CDR3 spells CASSKNQGGPSTDHNGYTF. The CDR3 bases are TGTGCCAGCAGCAAAAATCAAGGTGGCCCGTCTACCGACCACAATGGCTACACCTTC.